Here is one T cell receptor (beta chain) with its context. CDR1 and CDR2 from the germline V gene are SGHTA and FQGNSA. Deletions cut 5 bases from V and 8 bases from J, with 30 bases between. There are 19 residues in the CDR3. These data are taken from a study of blood T cell repertoires in COVID-19. Study details: Sites in the United States, Italy and Spain provided acute and convalescent COVID-19 samples. Sample material is recorded as cDNA or gDNA derived from T cells, B-cell-depleted T cells, or PBMCs.

This table comes from immunoSEQ multiplex PCR, and its TCRdb copy is limited to in-frame clones, with some not included. The sample consists of 100,000 to 150,000 clones, around 81% of them appearing once. Sequenced input: peripheral blood. J is TRBJ2-2 and V is TRBV7-2, with D possibly TRBD2 on 5 matching bases. The clonotype comes from a young man with COVID-19, enrolled during active disease. CDR3 residues: CASSLGRAIRTPGGGELFF. In DNA, the CDR3 is TGTGCCAGCAGCCTAGGGCGTGCAATTAGGACTCCAGGCGGGGGGGAGCTGTTTTTT. Together with reference TRBV7-2 and TRBJ2-2, the CDR3 gives the full variable domain: GAGVSQSPSNKVTEKGKDVELRCDPISGHTALYWYRQSLGQGLEFLIYFQGNSAPDKSGLPSDRFSAERTGGSVSTLTIQRTQQEDSAVYLCASSLGRAIRTPGGGELFFGEGSRLTVL.